The T cell receptor beta chain under discussion was sequenced for a study of shared clonotypes between healthy human individuals (dated by TCRdb to the early 2020s). For context, the study as a whole: A couple of women and a few men aged 18 to 49 years were included in the cohort. Per donor, three plates each were used for CD4 naive and CD4 memory, two for CD8 naive, and one for CD8 memory. To estimate repertoire size and how much clonotypes are shared between individuals, the study performed deep sequencing of blood TCR repertoires from roughly five healthy adults. To increase sequencing depth and limit assay-specific biases, TCR repertoire library preparation and sequencing were carried out by different laboratories using diverse techniques. Each donor's leukapheresis produced roughly between roughly 0.85 and 10 billion PBMCs. What the authors observed across the whole study: Incomplete sequencing was indicated by rarefaction of sorted-subset datasets, despite the large sequencing depth. The genetic and exposure-history diversity represented was limited by the small number of donors. Naive subsets generally had larger estimated clonotype richness than memory subsets. Pairwise subsampling led to the expectation that sequencing depth would affect the degree of clonotype sharing among donors. When several donors were compared, the shared fraction of clonotypes was 5% to 6.5% for naive CD4, about 4% for naive CD8, 2% to 2.5% for memory CD4, and less than 0.5% for memory CD8. Sampling was restricted to blood, and TCR repertoires in tissues likely differ from the TCR repertoires found in blood. Higher generation probabilities were observed for clonotypes shared by all four sorted-subset donors than for non-shared clonotypes.

Trimming removed 4 bases from V and 6 bases from J; the gene matches leave 11 bases unexplained. CDR1 is given as SGDLS and CDR2 as YYNGEE, both from the germline V gene. The CDR3 measures 15 amino acids from cysteine to phenylalanine. Of all the DNA, just the CDR3 is kept, 45 bases in frame from base 1. CD8 naive samples were obtained by positive selection for CCR7 among CD45RO-negative cells, yielding a CD45RA+CCR7+ population from which TemRA cells were excluded. Donors were healthy HIV-negative adults with no recently reported acute infections or vaccinations. Every donor was a Caucasian adult residing in Nashville, Tennessee, USA. After blood collection by leukapheresis, PBMCs were isolated using Ficoll-Histopaque density gradient centrifugation and then cryopreserved in the vapor phase of liquid nitrogen. Analytical flow cytometry was used to check the purity and quantity of each magnetically sorted T cell population. Genomic DNA was isolated from every sorted fraction and measured by UV absorbance on a Nanodrop 2000c.

TCR CDR3 regions were amplified from genomic DNA by multiplex PCR using the deep immunoSEQ assay. Extracted genomic DNA from each cell subset was spread evenly across all wells of several immunoSEQ 96-well plates, with each plate serving as a replicate. For sorted subsets, approximately 190 ng genomic DNA, equal to some 28,000 T cell genomes, was loaded into each replicate PCR. The purified libraries were quantified using a Qubit 3.0 fluorometer, sized with a Bioanalyzer 2100, and then quantified again using the KAPA Library Quantification kit. Each immunoSEQ 96-well plate was sequenced on its own single-read 150-cycle Illumina NextSeq 550 flow cell. On the study's bioinformatics: Because only junctional sequences without quality scores were contained in the immunoSEQ output, filtering matching that applied to full-length reads could not be performed. To assign V/J genes and CDR3, sequences were annotated against IMGT germline references using PyIR, a Python wrapper for IgBLAST v1.9. Reads were removed for weak V/J assignments (E-value above 1e-6), missing CDR3, stop codons, out-of-frame junctions, or ambiguous translated residues. V3J clonotypes were defined as sequences sharing an identical inferred V gene, J gene, and CDR3 amino acid sequence. The percentage overlap between two repertoires was calculated by dividing the number of shared unique clonotypes by the size of the smaller repertoire. RTK rarefaction, the Chao1 estimator, and Recon v2.1 estimates of unobserved clonotypes were used to assess repertoire richness. OLGA was used to compute generation probabilities for all TCRbeta clonotypes that the gDNA method yielded from a handful of donors. In TCRdb, the immuneACCESS table is reduced to in-frame sequences with V and J assigned. These tables do not hold every clone; where another copy was compared, an unresolved V gene accounts for under half, and the others remain unexplained. V and J calls and clone size are given by that table; D and trimming were obtained from the DNA. This sample gives roughly 2.1 million clones in total; under 95% of them show up just once. More than 1.5% of the sample goes to the ten largest clones.

Notes on this clone: What antigen it recognizes has not been identified. Base quality data are lacking; no much larger clone is found one base away.

The sequence came from a man aged 18 to 30 in good health. Some clones in this sample may be carry-over from other donors' samples. The source material was naive CD8+ T cells from PBMCs. The sample's cell subset or site label, decoded: CD45RA+CCR7+. Here the chain combines TRBV9 and TRBJ2-7; the junction holds 9 bases that match TRBD1. The base sequence is TGTGCCAGCAGCCACACGGGACAGGGATTAAGCGAGCAGTACTTC. This codes for CASSHTGQGLSEQYF.